The clone carrying this T cell receptor (beta chain) was seen ten or more times. Using its own MiXCR run on the RACE reads, TCRdb lists one record per CDR3 protein. The data contain 95,000 to 150,000 distinct CDR3 sequences, roughly 15% of them singletons. The junction had 9 bases not matched to a gene; V was cut back by 4 bases and J by 4 bases. The CDR3 has 16 residues. Germline-derived CDR1 and CDR2 are SGHRS and YFSETQ. This record belongs to a study of human T cells and chemical hapten exposure. Across the study: Upper back patch tests used 0.01% DPC, scored after 6 days.

Time point in this sample: patch test 1, 2 weeks after DPC sensitization. The treatment denotes: therapeutic diphenylcyclopropenone sensitization with weekly scalp DPC. The chain joins TRBV5-1 to TRBJ1-3; 9 bases map to TRBD1. This material consisted of whole blood, taken in connection with sensitization to the hapten diphenylcyclopropenone (DPC). This sequence was found in a man younger than 30 with alopecia areata. Some clones in this sample may be carry-over from other donors' samples. CDR3 DNA sequence: TGCGCCAGCAGCCTCACAACAGGGGGCACAGGAAACACCATATATTTT. Its protein is CASSLTTGGTGNTIYF. Filled out from reference TRBV5-1 and TRBJ1-3, the complete variable domain reads KAGVTQTPRYLIKTRGQQVTLSCSPISGHRSVSWYQQTPGQGLQFLFEYFSETQRNKGNFPGRFSGRQFSNSRSEMNVSTLELGDSALYLCASSLTTGGTGNTIYFGEGSWLTVV.